This T cell receptor (beta chain) was documented in a study of blood T cell repertoires in COVID-19. Looking at the study overall: The United States, Italy and Spain were the sources of the acute and convalescent COVID-19 samples. Nucleic acid was either cDNA or gDNA, and it came from T cells, B-cell-depleted T cells, or PBMCs.

In the source study's methods: Reference gene primer amplification gave estimated nucleated cell counts. The method was immunoSEQ multiplex PCR; TCRdb's version includes in-frame clones alone and lacks a portion of them. V, J and clone size are taken as reported in that table, and D and trimming were inferred from the DNA itself. The sample yields 200,000 to 250,000 clones, approximately 84% seen once. Looked up from germline, CDR1 is KGHSH and CDR2 is LQKENI. The CDR3 consists of 14 residues. The junction had 3 bases not matched to a gene; V was cut back by 3 bases and J by 3 bases. This receptor was obtained from a man in his forties with active or convalescent COVID-19. This chain links TRBV18 with TRBJ2-5; 8 nucleotides match TRBD1. The sample taken for sequencing was peripheral blood. Here the CDR3 reads CASSPNRGKETQYF. The CDR3 DNA is TGTGCCAGCTCACCTAACAGGGGGAAAGAGACCCAGTACTTC.